This T cell receptor (beta chain) derives from a study of T cell repertoires in cytomegalovirus infection. General study results and limits: The ex vivo response showed dominance by HLA-C-restricted CMV-specific TCR beta clonotypes.

TCRdb fed the reads into MiXCR, producing one record per CDR3 protein. The sample consists of 570,000 or so distinct CDR3 sequences, almost 40% of them appearing once. This clonotype occurred a few times. The antigen remains undetermined. The sequence was collected from a human donor in good health (CMV status not recorded). Some clones in this sample may be carry-over from other donors' samples. The starting material was cultured PBMCs, obtained from culture after CMV antigen stimulation.

In DNA form, the CDR3 reads TGTGCCAGCAGTTTAGGGTTGGGGTCCAGCACAGATACGCAGTATTTT. Protein product: CASSLGLGSSTDTQYF. The chain employs TRBV28 and TRBJ2-3; D unclear. Germline assignment: CDR1 MDHEN and CDR2 SYDVKM. This CDR3 is 16 amino acids long. Between the trimmed V and J ends, which lost 2 bases and 0 bases, there was a span of 12 bases.